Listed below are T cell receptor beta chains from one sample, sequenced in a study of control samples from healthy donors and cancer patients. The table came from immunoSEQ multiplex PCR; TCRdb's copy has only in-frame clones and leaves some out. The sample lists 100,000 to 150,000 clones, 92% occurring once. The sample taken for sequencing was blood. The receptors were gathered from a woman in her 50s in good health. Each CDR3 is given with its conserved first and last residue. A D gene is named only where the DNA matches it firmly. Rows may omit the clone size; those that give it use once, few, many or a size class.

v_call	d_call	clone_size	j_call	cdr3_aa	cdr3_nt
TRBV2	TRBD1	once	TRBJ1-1	CASSEEGTARLEAFF	TGTGCCAGCAGTGAAGAGGGGACAGCGAGACTTGAAGCTTTCTTT
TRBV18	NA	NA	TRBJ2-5	CASSPPLETQYF	TGTGCCAGCTCACCACCCCTAGAGACCCAGTACTTC
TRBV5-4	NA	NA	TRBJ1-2	CASSLGGNGYTF	TGTGCCAGCAGCTTGGGGGGGAATGGCTACACCTTC
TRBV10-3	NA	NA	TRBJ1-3	CAISPPGEGSGNTIYF	TGTGCCATCAGTCCTCCCGGGGAGGGCTCTGGAAACACCATATATTTT
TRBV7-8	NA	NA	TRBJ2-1	CASSLERDKYNEQFF	TGTGCCAGCAGCTTAGAACGGGACAAATACAATGAGCAGTTCTTC
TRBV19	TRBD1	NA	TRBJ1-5	CASSIDPGQPITYQPQHF	TGTGCCAGTAGTATAGACCCGGGACAGCCTATTACCTATCAGCCCCAGCATTTT
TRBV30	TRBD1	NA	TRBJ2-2	CAWKKGTGSTGELFF	TGTGCCTGGAAAAAAGGGACAGGGAGCACCGGGGAGCTGTTTTTT
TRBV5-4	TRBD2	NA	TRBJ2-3	CASSEGLAGITDTQYF	TGTGCCAGCAGTGAGGGACTAGCGGGGATTACAGATACGCAGTATTTT
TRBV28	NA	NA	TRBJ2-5	CASSSHSPETQYF	TGTGCCAGCAGTTCCCACAGTCCAGAGACCCAGTACTTC
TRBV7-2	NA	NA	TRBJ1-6	CASTSRVVSPLHF	TGTGCCAGCACCTCCCGGGTGGTTTCACCCCTCCACTTT
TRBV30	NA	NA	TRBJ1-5	CAWNRDLNQPQHF	TGTGCCTGGAACCGGGACCTCAATCAGCCCCAGCATTTT
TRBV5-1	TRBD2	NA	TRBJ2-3	CASSGTSGGVSGTDTQYF	TGCGCCAGCAGCGGCACTAGCGGGGGGGTCTCTGGCACAGATACGCAGTATTTT